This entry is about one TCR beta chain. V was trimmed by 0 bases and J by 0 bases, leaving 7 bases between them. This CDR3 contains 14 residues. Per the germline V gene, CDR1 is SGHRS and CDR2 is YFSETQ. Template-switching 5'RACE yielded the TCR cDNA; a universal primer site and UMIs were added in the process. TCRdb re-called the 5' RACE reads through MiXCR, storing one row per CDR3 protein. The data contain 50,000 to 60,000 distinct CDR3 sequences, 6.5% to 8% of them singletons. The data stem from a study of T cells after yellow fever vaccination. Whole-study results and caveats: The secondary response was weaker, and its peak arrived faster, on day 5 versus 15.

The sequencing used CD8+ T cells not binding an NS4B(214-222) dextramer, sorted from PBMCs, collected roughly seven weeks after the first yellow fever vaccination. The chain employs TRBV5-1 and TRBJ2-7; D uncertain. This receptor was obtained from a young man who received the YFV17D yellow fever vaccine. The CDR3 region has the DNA TGCGCCAGCAGCTTGGGACGAAACTCCTACGAGCAGTACTTC. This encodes CASSLGRNSYEQYF.